Listed below are T cell receptor beta chains from one sample, sequenced in a study of control samples from healthy donors and cancer patients. Sequenced by immunoSEQ multiplex PCR; TCRdb stores in-frame clones only, minus some. The profile shows 65,000 to 100,000 clones, approximately 87% of them singletons. The specimen sequenced was blood. These TCRs come from a man in his forties or fifties in good health. CDR3s leave out the opening cysteine and the closing phenylalanine or tryptophan. Size is stated for part of the rows, as once, few or many counts, or as a class when the clone is expanded.

J gene: TRBJ1-6; V gene: TRBV5-1; clone size: -; CDR3 protein: ASSFNGPLNSPLH
J gene: TRBJ1-4; V gene: TRBV2; clone size: -; CDR3 protein: ASREGGFPTNEKLF
J gene: TRBJ2-3; V gene: TRBV12-3/TRBV12-4; clone size: -; CDR3 protein: ASSFADTQY
J gene: TRBJ2-5; V gene: TRBV20-1; clone size: -; CDR3 protein: SAREYETQY
J gene: TRBJ1-2; V gene: TRBV25-1; clone size: -; CDR3 protein: ASSINTQGNGYT
J gene: TRBJ2-7; V gene: TRBV25-1; clone size: -; CDR3 protein: ASTPSASVSYEQY
J gene: TRBJ2-7; V gene: TRBV6-5; clone size: -; CDR3 protein: ASSLRDEQY
J gene: TRBJ2-5; V gene: TRBV30; clone size: -; CDR3 protein: AWSRTSGKETQY
J gene: TRBJ2-6; V gene: TRBV7-2; clone size: -; CDR3 protein: ASSLASVASGANVLT
J gene: TRBJ2-7; V gene: TRBV7-2; clone size: -; CDR3 protein: ASSPTSGRTQEQY
J gene: TRBJ1-4; V gene: TRBV7-2; clone size: -; CDR3 protein: ASSRGGNNEKLF
J gene: TRBJ2-5; V gene: TRBV3-1/TRBV3-2; clone size: -; CDR3 protein: ASRNLAGVETQY
J gene: TRBJ1-6; V gene: TRBV27; clone size: -; CDR3 protein: ASRWTGGGNSPLH
J gene: TRBJ2-7; V gene: TRBV7-9; clone size: -; CDR3 protein: ASSLAVGSVSY
J gene: TRBJ1-5; V gene: TRBV7-2; clone size: -; CDR3 protein: ASSLSADSYQPQH
J gene: TRBJ1-6; V gene: TRBV5-1; clone size: -; CDR3 protein: ASSLGGQDSPLH
J gene: TRBJ2-5; V gene: TRBV7-2; clone size: -; CDR3 protein: ASSLERLQETQY
J gene: TRBJ1-2; V gene: TRBV5-4; clone size: -; CDR3 protein: ASSSPTGFNYGYT
J gene: TRBJ2-7; V gene: TRBV11-2; clone size: -; CDR3 protein: ASSLRLANSYEQY
J gene: TRBJ2-5; V gene: TRBV7-2; clone size: -; CDR3 protein: ASSLLSSEETQY
J gene: TRBJ2-1; V gene: TRBV21-1; clone size: -; CDR3 protein: ASSLRGSSYNEQF
J gene: TRBJ1-1; V gene: TRBV7-2; clone size: -; CDR3 protein: ASSLGRVRVNTEAF
J gene: TRBJ2-3; V gene: TRBV6-1; clone size: -; CDR3 protein: ASSETRSTDTQY
J gene: TRBJ1-2; V gene: TRBV10-3; clone size: -; CDR3 protein: AISESPGAKGGYT
J gene: TRBJ2-5; V gene: TRBV10-3; clone size: -; CDR3 protein: AISAAGRQETQY
J gene: TRBJ1-1; V gene: TRBV5-1; clone size: -; CDR3 protein: ASSNTGTGNTEAF
J gene: TRBJ1-4; V gene: TRBV10-3; clone size: -; CDR3 protein: AISEGTGNEKLF
J gene: TRBJ2-7; V gene: TRBV5-1; clone size: -; CDR3 protein: ASSLANSYEQY
J gene: TRBJ2-1; V gene: TRBV5-6; clone size: -; CDR3 protein: ASSPDSSGSSNEQF
J gene: TRBJ1-1; V gene: TRBV21-1; clone size: -; CDR3 protein: ASSPQGGPTGAF
J gene: TRBJ2-3; V gene: TRBV30; clone size: -; CDR3 protein: ASTSLMGTDTQY
J gene: TRBJ2-7; V gene: TRBV5-1; clone size: few; CDR3 protein: ASSLGTGIYEQY
J gene: TRBJ1-3; V gene: TRBV18; clone size: -; CDR3 protein: ASSLRGPNTIY
J gene: TRBJ2-3; V gene: TRBV4-2; clone size: -; CDR3 protein: ASSQDDPAGVADTQY
J gene: TRBJ1-5; V gene: TRBV7-8; clone size: -; CDR3 protein: ASSPGQGNNQPQH
J gene: TRBJ1-4; V gene: TRBV5-1; clone size: few; CDR3 protein: ASSLLGGTNEKLF
J gene: TRBJ1-1; V gene: TRBV29-1; clone size: -; CDR3 protein: SVGHRVANTEAF
J gene: TRBJ1-3; V gene: TRBV14; clone size: -; CDR3 protein: ASSQIPGQGPSGNTIY
J gene: TRBJ2-3; V gene: TRBV28; clone size: -; CDR3 protein: ASSSERELSTDTQY
J gene: TRBJ1-2; V gene: TRBV3-1/TRBV3-2; clone size: once; CDR3 protein: ASSQTGFGYT
J gene: TRBJ1-3; V gene: TRBV19; clone size: once; CDR3 protein: ASSTGRAGNTIY
J gene: TRBJ2-2; V gene: TRBV12-5; clone size: -; CDR3 protein: ASGSLSGTLRDTGELF
J gene: TRBJ1-4; V gene: TRBV30; clone size: -; CDR3 protein: AWSILEAEKLF
J gene: TRBJ1-1; V gene: TRBV29-1; clone size: -; CDR3 protein: SVGQGDTEAF
J gene: TRBJ1-1; V gene: TRBV28; clone size: -; CDR3 protein: ASSARQMNTEAF
J gene: TRBJ2-1; V gene: TRBV6-4; clone size: -; CDR3 protein: ASSVGLAGRDEQF